A selection of T cell receptor beta chains follows, all from one sample in a study of blood T cell repertoires in COVID-19. TCRdb keeps only in-frame clones here, not all; method: immunoSEQ multiplex PCR. The data contain 100,000 to 150,000 clones, around 85% of them singletons. Sequenced: peripheral blood. The receptors derive from a woman aged 45-65 years with acute or convalescent COVID-19. CDR3s include the opening cysteine and the closing phenylalanine or tryptophan.

TRBJ1-2 TRBV10-1 CASSEIRGINRDYGYTF
TRBJ2-4 TRBV5-4 CASSSGTDPTGDIQYF
TRBJ1-5 TRBV6-5 CASRTGSQPQHF
TRBJ1-2 TRBV18 CASSDTGYRTNYGYTF
TRBJ1-1 TRBV9 CASSRRWDRALAFF
TRBJ1-6 TRBV19 CASSMKEDSPLHF
TRBJ1-2 TRBV3-1/TRBV3-2 CASSQDLNRGYGYTF
TRBJ2-3 TRBV18 CASSPWWTSGGRTDTQYF
TRBJ1-5 TRBV6-6 CASSYSDLGGSQPQHF
TRBJ1-1 TRBV5-1 CASSYYDWNTEAFF
TRBJ2-7 TRBV7-9 CASSPGTGEYEQYF
TRBJ2-7 TRBV19 CASSTGSEQYF
TRBJ2-1 TRBV10-3 CAIHPGQSYNEQFF
TRBJ1-4 TRBV15 CATSRDFGTEQKLFF
TRBJ2-1 TRBV10-1 CASSALLAGGGEQFF
TRBJ1-1 TRBV13 CASSSTQNTEAFF
TRBJ2-7 TRBV19 CASSRGGEQYF
TRBJ1-4 TRBV2 CASSIDRGMYEKLFF
TRBJ1-1 TRBV5-6 CASSPGQFMNTEAFF
TRBJ1-1 TRBV19 CASNWRAVNTEAFF
TRBJ2-3 TRBV5-1 CASSLAGHHTDTQYF
TRBJ1-1 TRBV6-2/TRBV6-3 CASSWAMGGTEAFF
TRBJ2-1 TRBV18 CASSPTSSPYNEQFF
TRBJ2-5 TRBV9 CASSVSSGDVETQYF
TRBJ1-1 TRBV2 CASRQQGEAFF
TRBJ2-3 TRBV6-1 CASSVFSGGAGDTQYF
TRBJ1-4 TRBV4-1 CASSPLQIRGRATQLFF
TRBJ1-5 TRBV19 CASSPGTGETQPQHF
TRBJ2-2 TRBV6-5 CASSLEAGVTGELFF
TRBJ2-2 TRBV4-2 CASSQRLAGGVTGELFF
TRBJ1-6 TRBV5-1 CASSEGADSPLHF
TRBJ2-2 TRBV14 CASSQGGGELFF
TRBJ2-7 TRBV15 CATSRDLGTGVEQYF
TRBJ2-2 TRBV7-8 CASSTMIGQGYYTGELFF
TRBJ1-1 TRBV10-3 CAISERAAGNTEAFF
TRBJ1-4 TRBV6-1 CASSEGGATNEKLFF
TRBJ1-1 TRBV15 CATSRDRGATEAFF
TRBJ1-1 TRBV10-2 CASSSTGLRAFF
TRBJ1-5 TRBV4-2 CASSQAGDRNQPQHF
TRBJ1-5 TRBV6-1 CASSEVRQPSNQPQHF
TRBJ2-1 TRBV7-9 CASSPHRSGAPGNEQFF
TRBJ2-3 TRBV7-6 CASSSLSGSTDTQYF
TRBJ2-3 TRBV5-1 CASSLGLAGNTQYF
TRBJ2-3 TRBV3-1/TRBV3-2 CASSPRDRGTLFRSDTQYF
TRBJ1-3 TRBV27 CASSLFGQDGNTIYF
TRBJ1-2 TRBV4-1 CASSQDPGQAKGYTF
TRBJ1-1 TRBV12-3/TRBV12-4 CASSYTGMRAFF
TRBJ1-3 TRBV30 CAWSVGRGSGNTIYF
TRBJ1-5 TRBV12-5 CASGPTQTGWGYSNQPQHF
TRBJ2-3 TRBV5-1 CASSLQGADTQYF
TRBJ1-1 TRBV3-1/TRBV3-2 CASSQDGGDTEAFF
TRBJ1-1 TRBV18 CASSPDRGSEAFF
TRBJ1-5 TRBV13 CASSFGDRNQPQHF
TRBJ1-5 TRBV11-2 CASSRTGNSNQPQHF
TRBJ1-2 TRBV10-3 CAISENLDRFYGYTF
TRBJ1-1 TRBV9 CASSVTGAEAFF
TRBJ1-5 TRBV21-1 CASTRKVTRGNQPQHF
TRBJ2-3 TRBV24-1 CATSSISEDTQYF
TRBJ1-6 TRBV10-3 CAISEGQGKSRVNSPLHF